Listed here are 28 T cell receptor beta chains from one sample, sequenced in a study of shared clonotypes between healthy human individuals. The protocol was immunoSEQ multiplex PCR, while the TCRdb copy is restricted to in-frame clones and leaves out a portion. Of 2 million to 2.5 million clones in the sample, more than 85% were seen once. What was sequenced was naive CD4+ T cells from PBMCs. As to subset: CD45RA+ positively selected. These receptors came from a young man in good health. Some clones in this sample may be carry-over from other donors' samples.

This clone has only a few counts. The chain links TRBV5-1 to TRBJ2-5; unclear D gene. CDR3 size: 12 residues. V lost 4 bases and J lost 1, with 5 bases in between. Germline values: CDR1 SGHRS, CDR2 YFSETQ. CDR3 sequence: CASSASQETQYF. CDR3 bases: TGCGCCAGCAGCGCCAGCCAAGAGACCCAGTACTTC. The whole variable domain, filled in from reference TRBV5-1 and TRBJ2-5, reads KAGVTQTPRYLIKTRGQQVTLSCSPISGHRSVSWYQQTPGQGLQFLFEYFSETQRNKGNFPGRFSGRQFSNSRSEMNVSTLELGDSALYLCASSASQETQYFGPGTRLLVL.

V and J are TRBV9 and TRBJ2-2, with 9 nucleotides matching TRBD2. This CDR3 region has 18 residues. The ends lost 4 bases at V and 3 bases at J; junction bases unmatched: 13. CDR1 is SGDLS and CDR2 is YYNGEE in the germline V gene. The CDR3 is CASSSPPASGTYTGELFF. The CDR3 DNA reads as TGTGCCAGCAGCTCCCCCCCCGCTAGCGGGACCTACACCGGGGAGCTGTTTTTT. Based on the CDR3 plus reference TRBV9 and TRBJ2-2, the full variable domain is DSGVTQTPKHLITATGQRVTLRCSPRSGDLSVYWYQQSLDQGLQFLIQYYNGEERAKGNILERFSAQQFPDLHSELNLSSLELGDSALYFCASSSPPASGTYTGELFFGEGSRLTVL.

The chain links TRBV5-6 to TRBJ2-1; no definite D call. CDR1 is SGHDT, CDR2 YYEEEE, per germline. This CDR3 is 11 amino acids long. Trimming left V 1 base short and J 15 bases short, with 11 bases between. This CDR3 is CASSLHRQTFF. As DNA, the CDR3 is TGTGCCAGCAGCTTGCATAGGCAGACGTTCTTC.

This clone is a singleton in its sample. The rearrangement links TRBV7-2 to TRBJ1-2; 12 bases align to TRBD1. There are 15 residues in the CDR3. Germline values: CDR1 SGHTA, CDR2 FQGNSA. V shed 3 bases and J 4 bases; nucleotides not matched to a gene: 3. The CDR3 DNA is TGTGCCAGCAGCTTCGGGACAGGGGGCGTCTATGGCTACACCTTC. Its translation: CASSFGTGGVYGYTF.

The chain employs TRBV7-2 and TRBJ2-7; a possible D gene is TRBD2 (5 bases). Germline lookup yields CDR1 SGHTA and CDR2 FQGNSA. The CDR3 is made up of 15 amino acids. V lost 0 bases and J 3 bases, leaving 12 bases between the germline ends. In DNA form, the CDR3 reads TGTGCCAGCAGCTTAGCGCTAGCCGGGTTCTACGAGCAGTACTTC. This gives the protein CASSLALAGFYEQYF.

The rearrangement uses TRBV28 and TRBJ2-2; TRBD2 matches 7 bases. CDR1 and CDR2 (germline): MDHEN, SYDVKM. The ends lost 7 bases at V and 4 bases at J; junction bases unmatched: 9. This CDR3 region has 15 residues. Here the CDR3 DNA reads TGTGCCAGCAATCGGGGAGGGGCGGGCACCGGGGAGCTGTTTTTT. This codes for CASNRGGAGTGELFF. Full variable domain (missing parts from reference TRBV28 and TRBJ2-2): DVKVTQSSRYLVKRTGEKVFLECVQDMDHENMFWYRQDPGLGLRLIYFSYDVKMKEKGDIPEGYSVSREKKERFSLILESASTNQTSMYLCASNRGGAGTGELFFGEGSRLTVL.

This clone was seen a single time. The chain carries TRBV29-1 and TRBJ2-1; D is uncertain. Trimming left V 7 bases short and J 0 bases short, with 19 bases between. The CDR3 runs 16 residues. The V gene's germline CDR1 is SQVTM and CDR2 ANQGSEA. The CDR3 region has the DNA TGCAGCGCCCTGGGAAATTATGGCAACTCCTACAATGAGCAGTTCTTC. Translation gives CSALGNYGNSYNEQFF.

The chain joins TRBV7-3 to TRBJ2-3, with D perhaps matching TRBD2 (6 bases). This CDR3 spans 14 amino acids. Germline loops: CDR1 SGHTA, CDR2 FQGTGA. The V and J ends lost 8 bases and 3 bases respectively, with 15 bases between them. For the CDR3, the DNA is TGTGCCAGCGGTAGGGGAGGACCAACAGATACGCAGTATTTT. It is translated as CASGRGGPTDTQYF.

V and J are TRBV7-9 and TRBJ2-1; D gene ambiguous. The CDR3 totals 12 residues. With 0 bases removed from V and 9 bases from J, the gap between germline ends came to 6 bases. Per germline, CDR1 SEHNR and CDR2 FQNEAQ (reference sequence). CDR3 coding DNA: TGTGCCAGCAGCTTAGCGACCCCTGAGCAGTTCTTC. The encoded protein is CASSLATPEQFF.

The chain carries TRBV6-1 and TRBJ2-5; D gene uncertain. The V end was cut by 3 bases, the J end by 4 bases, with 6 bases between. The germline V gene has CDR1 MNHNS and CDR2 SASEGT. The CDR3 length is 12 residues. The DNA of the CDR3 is TGTGCCAGCAGTGACGATCCAGAGACCCAGTACTTC. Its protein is CASSDDPETQYF.

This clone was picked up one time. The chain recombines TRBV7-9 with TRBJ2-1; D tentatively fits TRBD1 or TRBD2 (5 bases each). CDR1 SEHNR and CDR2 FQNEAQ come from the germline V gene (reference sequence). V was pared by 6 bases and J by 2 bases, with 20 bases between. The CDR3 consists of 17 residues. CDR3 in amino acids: CASSSPRAGAPYNEQFF. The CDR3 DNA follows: TGTGCCAGCAGTTCCCCCCGGGCCGGGGCCCCCTACAATGAGCAGTTCTTC.

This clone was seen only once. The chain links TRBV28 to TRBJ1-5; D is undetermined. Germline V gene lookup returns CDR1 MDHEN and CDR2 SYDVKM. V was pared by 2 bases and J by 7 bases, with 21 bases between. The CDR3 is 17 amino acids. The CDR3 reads CASSLGLTRERRQPQHF. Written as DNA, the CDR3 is TGTGCCAGCAGTTTAGGGCTCACGCGGGAGAGGCGGCAGCCCCAGCATTTT.

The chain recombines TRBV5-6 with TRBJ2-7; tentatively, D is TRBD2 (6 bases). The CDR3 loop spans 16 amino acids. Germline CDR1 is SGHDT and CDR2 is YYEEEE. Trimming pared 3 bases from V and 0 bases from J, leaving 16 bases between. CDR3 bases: TGTGCCAGCAGCTGGATCTCCGGGAGTGGCTCCTACGAGCAGTACTTC. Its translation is CASSWISGSGSYEQYF.

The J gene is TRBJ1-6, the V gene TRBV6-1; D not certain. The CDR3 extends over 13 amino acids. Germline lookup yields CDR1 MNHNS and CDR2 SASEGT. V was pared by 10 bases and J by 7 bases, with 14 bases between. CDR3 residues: CATLGGHNSPLHF. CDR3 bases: TGTGCCACTCTTGGAGGGCACAATTCACCCCTCCACTTT.

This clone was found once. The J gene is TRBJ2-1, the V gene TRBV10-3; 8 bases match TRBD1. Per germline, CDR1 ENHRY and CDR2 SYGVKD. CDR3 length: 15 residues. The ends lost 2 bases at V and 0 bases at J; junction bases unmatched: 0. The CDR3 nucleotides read TGTGCCATCAGTGAGGGACAGGGCTCCTACAATGAGCAGTTCTTC. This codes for CAISEGQGSYNEQFF.

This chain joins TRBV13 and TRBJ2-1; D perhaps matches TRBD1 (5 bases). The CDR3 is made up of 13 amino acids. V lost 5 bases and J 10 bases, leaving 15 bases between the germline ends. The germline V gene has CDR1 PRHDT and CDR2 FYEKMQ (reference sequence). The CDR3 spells CASSRTEPGEQFF. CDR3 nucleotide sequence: TGTGCCAGCAGCAGAACGGAACCAGGGGAGCAGTTCTTC.

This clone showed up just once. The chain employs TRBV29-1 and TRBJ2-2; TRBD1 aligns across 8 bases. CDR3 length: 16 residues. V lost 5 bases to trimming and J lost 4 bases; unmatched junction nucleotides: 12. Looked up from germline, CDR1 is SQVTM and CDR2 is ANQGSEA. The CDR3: CSVHLDRDRRTGELFF. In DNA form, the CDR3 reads TGCAGCGTTCACCTGGACAGGGACAGGCGCACCGGGGAGCTGTTTTTT.

The chain's CDR3 is CASSSRTSGTDPQTQYF. DNA of the CDR3: TGTGCCAGCAGTTCCCGGACTAGCGGGACCGACCCTCAGACCCAGTACTTC. This chain links TRBV27 with TRBJ2-5; the match to TRBD2 covers 12 bases. CDR1 MNHEY and CDR2 SMNVEV come from the germline V gene (reference sequence). The V gene end was trimmed by 4 bases and the J gene end by 6 bases; junction bases not matched to a gene: 12. The CDR3 is made up of 17 amino acids.

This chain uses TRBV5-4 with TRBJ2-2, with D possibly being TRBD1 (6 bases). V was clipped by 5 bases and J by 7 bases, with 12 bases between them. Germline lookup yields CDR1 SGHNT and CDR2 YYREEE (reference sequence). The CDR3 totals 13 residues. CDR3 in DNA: TGTGCCAGCAGGTTACAGGGCATCGGGGAGCTGTTTTTT. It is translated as CASRLQGIGELFF.

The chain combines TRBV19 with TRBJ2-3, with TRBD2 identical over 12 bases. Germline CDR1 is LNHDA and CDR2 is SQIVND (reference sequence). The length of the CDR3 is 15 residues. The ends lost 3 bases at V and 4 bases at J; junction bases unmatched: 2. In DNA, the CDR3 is TGTGCCAGTAGTATGACTAGCGGGAGCTCAGATACGCAGTATTTT. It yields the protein CASSMTSGSSDTQYF.

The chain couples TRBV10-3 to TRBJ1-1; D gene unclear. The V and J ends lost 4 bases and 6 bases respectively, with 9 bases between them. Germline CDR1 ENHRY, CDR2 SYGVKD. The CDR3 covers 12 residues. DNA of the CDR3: TGTGCCATCAGTGGGCAGCTCTCTGAAGCTTTCTTT. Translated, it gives CAISGQLSEAFF.

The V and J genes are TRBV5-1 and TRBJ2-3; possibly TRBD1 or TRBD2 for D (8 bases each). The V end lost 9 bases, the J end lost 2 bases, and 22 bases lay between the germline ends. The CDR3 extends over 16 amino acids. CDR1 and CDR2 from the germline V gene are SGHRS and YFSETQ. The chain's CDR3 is CATRGQLAAPTDTQYF. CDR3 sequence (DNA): TGCGCCACCAGGGGGCAACTAGCGGCCCCCACAGATACGCAGTATTTT.

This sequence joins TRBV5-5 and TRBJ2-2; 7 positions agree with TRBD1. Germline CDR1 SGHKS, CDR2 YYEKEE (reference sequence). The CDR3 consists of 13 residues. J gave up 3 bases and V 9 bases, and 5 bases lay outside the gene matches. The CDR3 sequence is CATDRVDTGELFF. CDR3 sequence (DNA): TGTGCCACCGACAGGGTTGACACCGGGGAGCTGTTTTTT.

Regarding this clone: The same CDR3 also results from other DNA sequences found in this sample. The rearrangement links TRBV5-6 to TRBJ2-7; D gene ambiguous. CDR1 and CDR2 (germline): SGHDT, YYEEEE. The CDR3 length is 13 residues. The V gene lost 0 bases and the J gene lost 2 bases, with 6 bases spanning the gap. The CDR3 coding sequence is TGTGCCAGCAGCTTGGGGCGCACCTACGAGCAGTACTTC. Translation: CASSLGRTYEQYF.

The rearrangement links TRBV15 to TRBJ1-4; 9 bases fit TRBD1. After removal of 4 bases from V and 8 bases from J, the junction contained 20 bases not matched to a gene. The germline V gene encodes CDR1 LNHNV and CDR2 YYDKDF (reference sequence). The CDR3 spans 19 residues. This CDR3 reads CATSTSGTGLPPGGEKLFF. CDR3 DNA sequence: TGTGCCACCAGCACTTCCGGGACAGGGTTACCCCCGGGTGGGGAAAAACTGTTTTTT.

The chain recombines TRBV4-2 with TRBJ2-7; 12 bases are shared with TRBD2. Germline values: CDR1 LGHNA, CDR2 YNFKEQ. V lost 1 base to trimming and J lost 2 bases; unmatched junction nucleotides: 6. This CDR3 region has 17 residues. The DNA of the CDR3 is TGTGCCAGCAGCCAAGGGGTAGGACTAGCGGGGCCCTACGAGCAGTACTTC. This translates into CASSQGVGLAGPYEQYF.

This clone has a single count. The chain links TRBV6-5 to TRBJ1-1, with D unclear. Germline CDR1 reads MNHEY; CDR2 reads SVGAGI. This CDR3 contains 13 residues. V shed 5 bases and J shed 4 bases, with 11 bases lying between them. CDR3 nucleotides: TGTGCCAGCAGTAAAGGTAGAAGCACTGAAGCTTTCTTT. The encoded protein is CASSKGRSTEAFF.

This CDR3 reads CASRKGATNEKLFF. The CDR3 DNA sequence: TGTGCCAGTCGGAAGGGGGCAACTAATGAAAAACTGTTTTTT. V is TRBV19 and J is TRBJ1-4; D is possibly TRBD1 (6 bases). Trimming pared 8 bases from V and 0 bases from J, leaving 10 bases between. This CDR3 spans 14 amino acids. Germline CDR1 LNHDA, CDR2 SQIVND (reference sequence).